This is a list of T cell receptor beta chains from one sample in a study of blood T cell repertoires in COVID-19. Produced via immunoSEQ multiplex PCR; TCRdb's table is partial and in-frame only. Among roughly 180,000 clones listed, 79% were seen once. The sample was peripheral blood. These receptors came from a man in his fifties or sixties with active or convalescent COVID-19. Each CDR3 is given with its conserved first and last residue. A D gene is named only where the DNA matches it firmly. Rows give clone size only sometimes, using once, few, many, or a class for an expanded clone.

V gene: TRBV3-1/TRBV3-2; J gene: TRBJ1-5; D gene: -; clone size: -; CDR3 protein: CASSLGGGANQPQHF; CDR3 DNA: TGTGCCAGCAGCCTCGGGGGGGGTGCCAATCAGCCCCAGCATTTT
V gene: TRBV20-1; J gene: TRBJ2-7; D gene: -; clone size: -; CDR3 protein: CSASTPGTSTTYEQYF; CDR3 DNA: TGCAGTGCTAGTACCCCCGGGACTTCAACGACCTACGAGCAGTACTTC
V gene: TRBV6-6; J gene: TRBJ1-5; D gene: -; clone size: few; CDR3 protein: CASSYQEVQPQHF; CDR3 DNA: TGTGCCAGCAGTTACCAGGAGGTTCAGCCCCAGCATTTT
V gene: TRBV5-1; J gene: TRBJ2-3; D gene: -; clone size: -; CDR3 protein: CASSLDQISTDTQYF; CDR3 DNA: TGCGCCAGCAGCTTGGACCAGATTAGCACAGATACGCAGTATTTT
V gene: TRBV28; J gene: TRBJ2-7; D gene: -; clone size: -; CDR3 protein: CASSNQWHEQYF; CDR3 DNA: TGTGCCAGCAGTAACCAGTGGCACGAGCAGTACTTC
V gene: TRBV5-4; J gene: TRBJ1-1; D gene: TRBD1; clone size: -; CDR3 protein: CASSLQWTGLAFF; CDR3 DNA: TGTGCCAGCAGCTTGCAATGGACAGGGTTAGCTTTCTTT
V gene: TRBV19; J gene: TRBJ2-7; D gene: TRBD2; clone size: -; CDR3 protein: CASSIGGLAETYEQYF; CDR3 DNA: TGTGCCAGTAGTATAGGTGGACTAGCGGAAACCTACGAGCAGTACTTC
V gene: TRBV28; J gene: TRBJ1-2; D gene: -; clone size: -; CDR3 protein: CASRQGTSYTF; CDR3 DNA: TGTGCCAGCAGGCAGGGGACGAGCTACACCTTC
V gene: TRBV7-3; J gene: TRBJ1-3; D gene: TRBD1; clone size: -; CDR3 protein: CASSQGGPGNTIYF; CDR3 DNA: TGTGCCAGCAGTCAGGGGGGTCCCGGAAACACCATATATTTT
V gene: TRBV7-2; J gene: TRBJ2-2; D gene: -; clone size: -; CDR3 protein: CASSLGVGVNTGELFF; CDR3 DNA: TGTGCCAGCAGCTTAGGGGTCGGGGTGAACACCGGGGAGCTGTTTTTT
V gene: TRBV27; J gene: TRBJ1-5; D gene: -; clone size: few; CDR3 protein: CATTRLRANQPQHF; CDR3 DNA: TGTGCCACCACCCGGCTCAGGGCGAATCAGCCCCAGCATTTT
V gene: TRBV10-3; J gene: TRBJ1-6; D gene: TRBD1; clone size: few; CDR3 protein: CATRLTGNNSPLHF; CDR3 DNA: TGTGCCACTCGGCTGACAGGGAATAATTCACCCCTCCACTTT
V gene: TRBV30; J gene: TRBJ2-2; D gene: -; clone size: -; CDR3 protein: CAWSVRRTGELFF; CDR3 DNA: TGTGCCTGGAGTGTACGGAGAACCGGGGAGCTGTTTTTT
V gene: TRBV6-2/TRBV6-3; J gene: TRBJ1-2; D gene: -; clone size: -; CDR3 protein: CASSQTAVGYTF; CDR3 DNA: TGTGCCAGCAGTCAGACCGCGGTGGGCTACACCTTC
V gene: TRBV6-1; J gene: TRBJ1-4; D gene: -; clone size: -; CDR3 protein: CASSDRGREKLFF; CDR3 DNA: TGTGCCAGCAGTGACAGGGGCAGGGAAAAACTGTTTTTT
V gene: TRBV5-1; J gene: TRBJ1-2; D gene: -; clone size: few; CDR3 protein: CASSLDSNYGYTF; CDR3 DNA: TGCGCCAGCAGTCTAGACAGTAACTATGGCTACACCTTC
V gene: TRBV6-5; J gene: TRBJ2-3; D gene: TRBD2; clone size: once; CDR3 protein: CASSYFQGGDTQYF; CDR3 DNA: TGTGCCAGCAGTTATTTCCAGGGAGGGGATACGCAGTATTTT
V gene: TRBV7-6; J gene: TRBJ2-1; D gene: TRBD2; clone size: -; CDR3 protein: CASSMGLAEYNEQFF; CDR3 DNA: TGTGCCAGCAGCATGGGGCTAGCGGAATACAATGAGCAGTTCTTC
V gene: TRBV6-6; J gene: TRBJ1-4; D gene: TRBD1; clone size: -; CDR3 protein: CASSSTGGSEKLFF; CDR3 DNA: TGTGCCAGCAGTTCGACAGGGGGCAGCGAAAAACTGTTTTTT
V gene: TRBV3-1/TRBV3-2; J gene: TRBJ1-4; D gene: TRBD1; clone size: -; CDR3 protein: CASSRQGGDEKLFF; CDR3 DNA: TGTGCCAGCAGCCGACAGGGGGGAGATGAAAAACTGTTTTTT
V gene: TRBV6-6; J gene: TRBJ2-7; D gene: TRBD2; clone size: -; CDR3 protein: CASSYDSGRTYEQYF; CDR3 DNA: TGTGCCAGCAGTTACGACAGCGGGAGGACCTACGAGCAGTACTTC
V gene: TRBV7-2; J gene: TRBJ1-4; D gene: TRBD1; clone size: -; CDR3 protein: CAIRAGGEKLFF; CDR3 DNA: TGTGCCATCCGGGCAGGGGGTGAAAAACTGTTTTTT
V gene: TRBV30; J gene: TRBJ2-1; D gene: -; clone size: -; CDR3 protein: CAWSRRWESPYNEQFF; CDR3 DNA: TGTGCCTGGAGTAGAAGATGGGAGTCCCCCTACAATGAGCAGTTCTTC
V gene: TRBV9; J gene: TRBJ1-1; D gene: -; clone size: once; CDR3 protein: CASSVVPGSEAFF; CDR3 DNA: TGTGCCAGCAGCGTAGTTCCCGGGTCTGAAGCTTTCTTT
V gene: TRBV10-3; J gene: TRBJ1-5; D gene: -; clone size: -; CDR3 protein: CAISEEPGTSSNQPQHF; CDR3 DNA: TGTGCCATCAGTGAGGAGCCCGGGACATCTAGCAATCAGCCCCAGCATTTT
V gene: TRBV25-1; J gene: TRBJ2-7; D gene: TRBD2; clone size: -; CDR3 protein: CASRTSGTYEQYF; CDR3 DNA: TGTGCCAGCCGGACTAGCGGCACCTACGAGCAGTACTTC
V gene: TRBV28; J gene: TRBJ1-1; D gene: TRBD1; clone size: -; CDR3 protein: CASSPSRGITEAFF; CDR3 DNA: TGTGCCAGCAGTCCATCCAGGGGGATCACTGAAGCTTTCTTT
V gene: TRBV30; J gene: TRBJ2-5; D gene: TRBD1; clone size: -; CDR3 protein: CAWSRDSSLIETQYF; CDR3 DNA: TGTGCCTGGTCCCGGGACAGCAGCCTTATAGAGACCCAGTACTTC
V gene: TRBV19; J gene: TRBJ2-2; D gene: TRBD1; clone size: -; CDR3 protein: CASSIMGTANTGELFF; CDR3 DNA: TGTGCCAGTAGTATAATGGGGACAGCGAACACCGGGGAGCTGTTTTTT
V gene: TRBV7-3; J gene: TRBJ2-1; D gene: TRBD2; clone size: -; CDR3 protein: CASSSGLVPGSYNEQFF; CDR3 DNA: TGTGCCAGCAGCTCGGGACTAGTCCCGGGCTCCTACAATGAGCAGTTCTTC
V gene: TRBV19; J gene: TRBJ1-1; D gene: -; clone size: -; CDR3 protein: CATSGTWGTEAFF; CDR3 DNA: TGTGCCACCTCCGGGACATGGGGGACTGAAGCTTTCTTT
V gene: TRBV4-2; J gene: TRBJ1-6; D gene: -; clone size: -; CDR3 protein: CASSQDQGQGSPLHF; CDR3 DNA: TGTGCCAGCAGCCAAGATCAAGGCCAGGGTTCACCCCTCCACTTT
V gene: TRBV7-2; J gene: TRBJ2-1; D gene: -; clone size: -; CDR3 protein: CASSSAGGSYNEQFF; CDR3 DNA: TGTGCCAGCAGCTCGGCCGGGGGATCCTACAATGAGCAGTTCTTC
V gene: TRBV18; J gene: TRBJ1-5; D gene: -; clone size: -; CDR3 protein: CASSPGPSNNQPQHF; CDR3 DNA: TGTGCCAGCTCACCGGGGCCCAGCAACAATCAGCCCCAGCATTTT
V gene: TRBV24-1; J gene: TRBJ2-2; D gene: -; clone size: -; CDR3 protein: CATSSQNTGELFF; CDR3 DNA: TGTGCCACCAGTTCCCAAAACACCGGGGAGCTGTTTTTT
V gene: TRBV27; J gene: TRBJ1-3; D gene: TRBD1; clone size: -; CDR3 protein: CASSFTGDLSGNTIYF; CDR3 DNA: TGTGCCAGCAGTTTCACAGGGGACCTCTCTGGAAACACCATATATTTT
V gene: TRBV5-5; J gene: TRBJ2-1; D gene: -; clone size: -; CDR3 protein: CASSFPGWDEQFF; CDR3 DNA: TGTGCCAGCAGCTTTCCAGGGTGGGATGAGCAGTTCTTC
V gene: TRBV6-5; J gene: TRBJ2-2; D gene: -; clone size: -; CDR3 protein: CASRLTSGNTGELFF; CDR3 DNA: TGTGCCAGCAGGTTAACGTCAGGGAACACCGGGGAGCTGTTTTTT
V gene: TRBV27; J gene: TRBJ2-7; D gene: TRBD2; clone size: -; CDR3 protein: CASSPRRGGRSYEQYF; CDR3 DNA: TGTGCCAGCAGTCCGCGACGGGGGGGCAGATCCTACGAGCAGTACTTC
V gene: TRBV5-4; J gene: TRBJ1-4; D gene: -; clone size: -; CDR3 protein: CASSFAGDYEKLFF; CDR3 DNA: TGTGCCAGCAGCTTTGCAGGGGATTATGAAAAACTGTTTTTT
V gene: TRBV7-9; J gene: TRBJ2-1; D gene: -; clone size: -; CDR3 protein: CASSSRDNSYNEQFF; CDR3 DNA: TGTGCCAGCAGCTCCCGGGACAACTCCTACAATGAGCAGTTCTTC
V gene: TRBV9; J gene: TRBJ2-1; D gene: -; clone size: once; CDR3 protein: CASSEGVGGLSYNEQFF; CDR3 DNA: TGTGCCAGCAGCGAGGGGGTAGGTGGTTTATCCTACAATGAGCAGTTCTTC